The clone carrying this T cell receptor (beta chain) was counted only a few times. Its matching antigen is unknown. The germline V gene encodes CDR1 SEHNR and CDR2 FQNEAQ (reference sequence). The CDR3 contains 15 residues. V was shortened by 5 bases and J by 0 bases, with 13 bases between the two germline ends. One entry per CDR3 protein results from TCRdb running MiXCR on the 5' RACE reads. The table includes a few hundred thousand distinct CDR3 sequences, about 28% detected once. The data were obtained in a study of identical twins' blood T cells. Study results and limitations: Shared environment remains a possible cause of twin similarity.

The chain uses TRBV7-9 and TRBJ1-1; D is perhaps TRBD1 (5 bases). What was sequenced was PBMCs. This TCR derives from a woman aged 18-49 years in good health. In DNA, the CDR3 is TGTGCCAGCAGCACACCACAGGACCTGAACACTGAAGCTTTCTTT. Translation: CASSTPQDLNTEAFF.